Described below is a single T cell receptor (beta chain) sequence and its context. Its antigen is not known. These data belong to a study of blood T cells in healthy people across ages. Study-wide results and limits: Comparison with aged donors showed that long-lived donors had more naive CD4+ cells and higher diversity. Those diversity estimates obtained from one million T cells were thought to be underestimates.

Next came a second PCR, run for roughly 6 to 11 cycles, which used a sample-barcoded 5' primer along with a J-beta primer mix. TCRdb reanalysed the 5' RACE reads using MiXCR and keeps one entry per CDR3 protein. The top ten hold around an eighth of the sample, which has approximately 900,000 distinct CDR3 sequences, under 50% seen once. V lost 2 bases to trimming and J lost 7 bases; unmatched junction nucleotides: 6. Germline values: CDR1 SGHTA, CDR2 FQGNSA. This CDR3 is built from 15 residues. Each donor gave ten milliliters of peripheral blood. Source material: blood. The chain has TRBV7-2 and TRBJ2-3; TRBD1 matches 10 bases. This sequence originates from a man aged 25 to 40 in good health. The CDR3 reads CASSLMRQGAHTQYF. The DNA for the CDR3 is TGTGCCAGCAGCTTAATGAGACAGGGGGCGCATACGCAGTATTTT.